This TCR beta chain was sequenced in a study of T cell changes during pregnancy in multiple sclerosis. Assay used: immunoSEQ multiplex PCR; TCRdb lists only in-frame clones, some missing. The sample has tens of thousands of clones; around nine tenths are singletons. From germline, CDR1 is MDHEN and CDR2 SYDVKM. The length of the CDR3 is 13 residues. V was trimmed by 7 bases and J by 2 bases, leaving 10 bases between them. V gene TRBV28 combines with J gene TRBJ2-3, with a weak D call TRBD2 (6 bases). The source of this sequence is a female donor in good health, enrolled as a control in a pregnancy study. The sequences come from CD4+ T cells from peripheral blood mononuclear cells, collected in the first trimester of pregnancy. In DNA, the CDR3 is TGTGCCAGCACGGCGGGGATCACAGATACGCAGTATTTT. Translated, it gives CASTAGITDTQYF.